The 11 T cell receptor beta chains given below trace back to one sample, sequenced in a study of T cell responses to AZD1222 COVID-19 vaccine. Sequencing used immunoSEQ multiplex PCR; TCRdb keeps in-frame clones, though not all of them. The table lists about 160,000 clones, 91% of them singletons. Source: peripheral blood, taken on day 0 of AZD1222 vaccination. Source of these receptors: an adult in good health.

CDR3 protein: CASLNRTSGRKAYNEQFF. CDR3 nucleotides: TGTGCCAGCCTAAACCGGACTAGCGGGAGAAAGGCCTACAATGAGCAGTTCTTC. The chain joins TRBV21-1 to TRBJ2-1; the listed D gene, TRBD2, was not tested against the DNA. TRBV21-1 is deemed a pseudogene. CDR3 length: 18 amino acids.

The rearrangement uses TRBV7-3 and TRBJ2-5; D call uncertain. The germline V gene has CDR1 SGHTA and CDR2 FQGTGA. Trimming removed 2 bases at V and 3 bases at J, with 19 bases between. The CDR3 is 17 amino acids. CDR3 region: CASSLLSKVAAEETQYF. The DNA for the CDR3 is TGTGCCAGCAGCTTATTGAGCAAAGTGGCCGCCGAAGAGACCCAGTACTTC.

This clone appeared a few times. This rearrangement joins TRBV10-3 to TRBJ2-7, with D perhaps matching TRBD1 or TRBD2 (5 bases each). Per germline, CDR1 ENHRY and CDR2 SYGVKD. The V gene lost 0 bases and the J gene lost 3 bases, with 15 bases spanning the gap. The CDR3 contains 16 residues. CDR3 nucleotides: TGTGCCATCAGTGAGTCGAGACAGAGAGGGGTCTACGAGCAGTACTTC. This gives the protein CAISESRQRGVYEQYF.

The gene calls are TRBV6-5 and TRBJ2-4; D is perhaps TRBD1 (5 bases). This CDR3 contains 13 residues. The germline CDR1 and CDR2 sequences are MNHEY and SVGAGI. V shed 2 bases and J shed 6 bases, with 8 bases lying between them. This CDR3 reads CASSYGAPNIQYF. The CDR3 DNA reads TGTGCCAGCAGTTACGGGGCCCCAAACATTCAGTACTTC.

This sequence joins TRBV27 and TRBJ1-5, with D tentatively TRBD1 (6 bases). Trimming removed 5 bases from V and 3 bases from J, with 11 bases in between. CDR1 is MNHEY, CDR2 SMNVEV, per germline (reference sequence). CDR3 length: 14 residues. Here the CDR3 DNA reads TGTGCCAGCAGTGTCACAGGGCCCAATCAGCCCCAGCATTTT. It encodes CASSVTGPNQPQHF.

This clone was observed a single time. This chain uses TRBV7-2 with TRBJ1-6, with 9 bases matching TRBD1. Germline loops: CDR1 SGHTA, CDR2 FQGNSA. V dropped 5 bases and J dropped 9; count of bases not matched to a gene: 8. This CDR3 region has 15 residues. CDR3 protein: CASSTGQGEVSPLHF. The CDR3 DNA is TGTGCCAGCAGCACGGGACAGGGTGAAGTTTCACCCCTCCACTTT.

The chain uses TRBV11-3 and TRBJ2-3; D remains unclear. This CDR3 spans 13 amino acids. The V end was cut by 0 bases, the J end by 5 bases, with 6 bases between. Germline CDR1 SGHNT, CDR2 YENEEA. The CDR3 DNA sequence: TGTGCCAGCAGCTTAGAGGTGGAAGATACGCAGTATTTT. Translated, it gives CASSLEVEDTQYF.

This CDR3 is CSVETWTSGAFGAQYF. The CDR3 DNA follows: TGCAGCGTTGAGACGTGGACTAGCGGGGCCTTTGGGGCCCAGTACTTC. The rearrangement links TRBV29-1 to TRBJ2-5; TRBD2 aligns across 12 bases. CDR1 is SQVTM and CDR2 is ANQGSEA in the germline V gene. With 3 bases clipped from V and 9 bases from J, the junction kept 14 bases outside the gene matches. The CDR3 loop spans 16 amino acids.

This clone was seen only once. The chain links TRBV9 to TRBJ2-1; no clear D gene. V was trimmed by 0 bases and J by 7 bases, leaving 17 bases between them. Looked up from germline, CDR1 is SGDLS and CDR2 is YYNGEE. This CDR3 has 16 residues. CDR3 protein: CASSVGAYPGTNEQFF. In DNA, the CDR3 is TGTGCCAGCAGCGTAGGGGCCTACCCCGGAACGAATGAGCAGTTCTTC.

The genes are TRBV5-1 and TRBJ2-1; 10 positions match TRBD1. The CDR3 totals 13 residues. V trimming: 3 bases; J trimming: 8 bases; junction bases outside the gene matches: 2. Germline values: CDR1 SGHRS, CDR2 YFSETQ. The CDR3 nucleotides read TGCGCCAGCAGCTCTGACAGGGGGCATGAGCAGTTCTTC. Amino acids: CASSSDRGHEQFF.

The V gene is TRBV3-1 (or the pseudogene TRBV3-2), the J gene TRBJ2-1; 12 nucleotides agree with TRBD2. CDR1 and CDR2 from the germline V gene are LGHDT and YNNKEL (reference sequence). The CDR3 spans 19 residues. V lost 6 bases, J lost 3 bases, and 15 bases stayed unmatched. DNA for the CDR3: TGTGCCAGCAGTCCCGACTATTCTAGCGGGGGGGGTTTCTACAATGAGCAGTTCTTC. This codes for CASSPDYSSGGGFYNEQFF.